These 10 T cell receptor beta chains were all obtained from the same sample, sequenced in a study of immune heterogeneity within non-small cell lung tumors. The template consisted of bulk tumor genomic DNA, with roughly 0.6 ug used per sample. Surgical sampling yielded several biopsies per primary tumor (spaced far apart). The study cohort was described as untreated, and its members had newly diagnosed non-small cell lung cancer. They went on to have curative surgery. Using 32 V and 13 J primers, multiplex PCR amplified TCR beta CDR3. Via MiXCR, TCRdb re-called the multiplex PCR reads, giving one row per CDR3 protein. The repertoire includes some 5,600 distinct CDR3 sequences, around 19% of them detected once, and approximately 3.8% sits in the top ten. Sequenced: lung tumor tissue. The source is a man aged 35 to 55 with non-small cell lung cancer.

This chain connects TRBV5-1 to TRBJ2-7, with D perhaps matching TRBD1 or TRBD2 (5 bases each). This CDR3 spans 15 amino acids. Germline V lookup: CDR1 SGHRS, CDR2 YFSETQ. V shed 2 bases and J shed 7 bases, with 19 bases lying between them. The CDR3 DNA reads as TGCGCCAGCAGCTTTGGCGGCGAGAGGGCAGGGGAGCAGTACTTC. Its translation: CASSFGGERAGEQYF.

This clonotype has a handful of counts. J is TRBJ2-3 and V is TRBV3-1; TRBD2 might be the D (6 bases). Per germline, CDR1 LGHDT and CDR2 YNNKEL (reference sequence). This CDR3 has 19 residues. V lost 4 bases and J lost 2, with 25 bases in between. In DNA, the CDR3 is TGTGCCAGCAGCCCCTTACCAGCCTTCTTAGCGGCCATCACAGATACGCAGTATTTT. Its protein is CASSPLPAFLAAITDTQYF.

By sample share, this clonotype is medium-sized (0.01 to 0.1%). The CDR3 DNA follows: TGTGCCAGCAGATTCACAGGGATAACTGAAGCTTTCTTT. Amino acid sequence: CASRFTGITEAFF. This sequence joins TRBV6-1 and TRBJ1-1, with a tentative D call TRBD1 (6 bases). V was trimmed by 6 bases and J by 5 bases, leaving 13 bases between them. Germline values: CDR1 MNHNS, CDR2 SASEGT. The CDR3 covers 13 residues.

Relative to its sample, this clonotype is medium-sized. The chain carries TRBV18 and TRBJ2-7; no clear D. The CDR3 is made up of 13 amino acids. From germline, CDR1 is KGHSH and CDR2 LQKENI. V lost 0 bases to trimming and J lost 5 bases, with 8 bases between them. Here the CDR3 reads CASSPPGYDEQYF. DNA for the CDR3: TGTGCCAGCTCACCACCAGGGTACGACGAGCAGTACTTC.

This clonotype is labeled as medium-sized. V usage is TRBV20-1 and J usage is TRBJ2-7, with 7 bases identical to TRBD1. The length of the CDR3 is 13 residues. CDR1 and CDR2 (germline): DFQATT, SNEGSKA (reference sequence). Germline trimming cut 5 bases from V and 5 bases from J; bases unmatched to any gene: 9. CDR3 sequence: CSALTGVLDEQYF. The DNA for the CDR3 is TGCAGTGCTTTAACAGGGGTGTTGGACGAGCAGTACTTC.

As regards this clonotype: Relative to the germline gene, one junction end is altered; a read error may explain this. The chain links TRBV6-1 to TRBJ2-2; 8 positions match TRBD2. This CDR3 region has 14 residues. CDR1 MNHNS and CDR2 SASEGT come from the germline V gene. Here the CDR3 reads CAISGGGHTGELFF. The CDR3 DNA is TGTGCCATCTCGGGCGGGGGGCACACCGGGGAGCTTTTTTTT.

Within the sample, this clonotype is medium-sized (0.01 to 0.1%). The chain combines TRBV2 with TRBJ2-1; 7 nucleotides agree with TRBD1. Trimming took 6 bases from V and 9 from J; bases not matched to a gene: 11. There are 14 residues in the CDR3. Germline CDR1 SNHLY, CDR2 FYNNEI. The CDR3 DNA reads TGTGCCAGCAGCACGACAGGGAAAGTCAGTGAGCAGTTCTTC. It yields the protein CASSTTGKVSEQFF.

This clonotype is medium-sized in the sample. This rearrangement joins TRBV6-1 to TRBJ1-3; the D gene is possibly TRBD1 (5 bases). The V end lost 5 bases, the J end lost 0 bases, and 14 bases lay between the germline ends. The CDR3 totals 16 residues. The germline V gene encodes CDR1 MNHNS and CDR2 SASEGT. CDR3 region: CASSYWGGSSGNTIYF. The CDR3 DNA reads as TGTGCCAGCAGTTATTGGGGGGGGAGCTCTGGAAACACCATATATTTT.

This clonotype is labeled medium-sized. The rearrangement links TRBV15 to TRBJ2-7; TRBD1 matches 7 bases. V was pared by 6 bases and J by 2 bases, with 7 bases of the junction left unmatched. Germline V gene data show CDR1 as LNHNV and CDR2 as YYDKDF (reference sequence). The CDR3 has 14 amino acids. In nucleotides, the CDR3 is TGTGCCACCAGTCCCTGGGACAGTCCCTACGAGCAGTACTTC. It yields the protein CATSPWDSPYEQYF.

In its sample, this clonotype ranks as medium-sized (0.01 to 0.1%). CDR3 nucleotides: TGTGCCACAACCTCACCACAGGGTCATGAAGATACGCAGTATTTT. Translating gives CATTSPQGHEDTQYF. The chain links TRBV28 to TRBJ2-3; TRBD1 might be the D (6 bases). Germline CDR1 MDHEN, CDR2 SYDVKM. Trimming cost V 10 bases and J 5 bases, with 22 bases left between them. This CDR3 region has 15 residues.